The 13 T cell receptor beta chains presented below share a single source sample, sequenced in a study of Ad26.COV2.S vaccination and SARS-CoV-2 variants. Indicated treatment: over 15 received Ad26.COV2.S at low or high dose, single or two shots; a few received placebo; per-sample allocation not given. All samples were drawn on day 63, counting from the first vaccine or placebo injection. Assay used: immunoSEQ multiplex PCR; TCRdb lists only in-frame clones, some missing. The sample contains approximately 480,000 clones, around 85% of which appear only once. The source material was peripheral blood, sampled in a trial of Ad26.COV2.S vaccine versus placebo. These TCRs come from a person aged 18-65 years who received the Ad26.COV2.S COVID-19 vaccine or a placebo.

The chain recombines TRBV5-6 with TRBJ1-6, with 7 positions matching TRBD1. Germline-derived CDR1 and CDR2 are SGHDT and YYEEEE. V shed 4 bases, J shed 10 bases, and the junction held 11 bases outside the gene matches. The CDR3 runs 15 residues. CDR3 amino acids: CASSGPDRAQSPLHF. The CDR3 coding sequence is TGTGCCAGCAGCGGCCCCGACAGGGCACAGTCACCCCTCCACTTT.

The chain carries TRBV19 and TRBJ2-5, with 10 positions matching TRBD2. J was trimmed by 5 bases and V by 5 bases; bases with no gene match: 5. This CDR3 contains 14 residues. Germline CDR1 and CDR2: LNHDA and SQIVND (reference sequence). The DNA for the CDR3 is TGTGCCAGTAGTGCTTTAGCGGGAGGCGAGACCCAGTACTTC. As protein: CASSALAGGETQYF.

The CDR3 here is CASSLKGAGELFF. In DNA form, the CDR3 reads TGCGCCAGCAGCTTGAAGGGAGCCGGGGAGCTGTTTTTT. This chain joins TRBV5-1 and TRBJ2-2; the D gene is possibly TRBD2 (5 bases). Germline V gene lookup returns CDR1 SGHRS and CDR2 YFSETQ. Deletions cut 1 base from V and 6 bases from J, with 7 bases between. This CDR3 has 13 residues.

The chain has TRBV6-2 or TRBV6-3 and TRBJ1-5; D gene uncertain. Germline CDR1 reads MNHEY; CDR2 reads SVGEGT. The CDR3 runs 13 residues. V lost 3 bases and J lost 9, with 12 bases in between. The CDR3 reads CASSYQASAPQHF. CDR3 bases: TGTGCCAGCAGTTATCAGGCGAGCGCGCCCCAGCATTTT.

This clone came up once. The gene calls are TRBV10-3 and TRBJ1-1; no reliable D call. V was pared by 6 bases and J by 1 base, with 6 bases between. Germline CDR1 ENHRY, CDR2 SYGVKD. The CDR3 totals 12 residues. CDR3 sequence (DNA): TGTGCCATCAGGTGGGGGAACACTGAAGCTTTCTTT. This encodes CAIRWGNTEAFF.

The genes are TRBV24-1 and TRBJ2-1; possible D gene TRBD2, 5 bases. Trimming pared 6 bases from V and 8 bases from J, leaving 13 bases between. The length of the CDR3 is 13 residues. Germline lookup yields CDR1 KGHDR and CDR2 SFDVKD. Here the CDR3 DNA reads TGTGCCACCAGTCTAGCCGGTGTCCATGAGCAGTTCTTC. It yields the protein CATSLAGVHEQFF.

The chain carries TRBV11-3 and TRBJ2-2; the D gene is possibly TRBD1 (5 bases). CDR3 length equals 14 residues. The germline V gene encodes CDR1 SGHNT and CDR2 YENEEA. The V end lost 5 bases, the J end lost 0 bases, and 7 bases lay between the germline ends. Here the CDR3 reads CASSRQPNTGELFF. CDR3 in DNA: TGTGCCAGCAGCCGACAGCCGAACACCGGGGAGCTGTTTTTT.

J is TRBJ1-1 and V is TRBV19, with a possible D match to TRBD1 (6 bases). This CDR3 region has 15 residues. Between the trimmed V and J ends, which lost 3 bases and 1 base, there was a span of 12 bases. CDR1 and CDR2 (germline): LNHDA, SQIVND (reference sequence). CDR3 in DNA: TGTGCCAGTAGTATCGGCGGACAGTCGAACACTGAAGCTTTCTTT. Translation gives CASSIGGQSNTEAFF.

The chain links TRBV5-1 to TRBJ2-1; possible D gene TRBD1, 5 bases. Germline lookup yields CDR1 SGHRS and CDR2 YFSETQ. The V end lost 0 bases, the J end lost 4 bases, and 17 bases lay between the germline ends. The CDR3 loop spans 17 amino acids. This CDR3 is CASSLEGVTALYNEQFF. CDR3 DNA sequence: TGCGCCAGCAGCTTGGAAGGGGTGACCGCGCTTTACAATGAGCAGTTCTTC.

The gene calls are TRBV5-1 and TRBJ1-1, with D perhaps TRBD1 (6 bases). V lost 4 bases to trimming and J lost 0 bases, with 10 bases between them. Germline V gene sequence: CDR1 SGHRS, CDR2 YFSETQ. The CDR3 contains 14 residues. CDR3 nucleotide sequence: TGCGCCAGCAGCGGCGGGACAATGAACACTGAAGCTTTCTTT. Its protein is CASSGGTMNTEAFF.

Comment on this clone: Distinct nucleotide sequences in the sample also encode this CDR3. The chain employs TRBV5-4 and TRBJ2-7, with D perhaps TRBD2 (5 bases). Trimming shortened V by 4 bases and J by 7 bases, and 9 bases separated the two germline ends. Looked up from germline, CDR1 is SGHNT and CDR2 is YYREEE (reference sequence). The CDR3 spans 11 residues. The CDR3 loop reads CASSLSGEQYF. The CDR3, as DNA: TGTGCCAGCAGCCTCTCGGGGGAGCAGTACTTC.

This chain uses TRBV20-1 with TRBJ1-4, with D possibly TRBD1 on 5 matching bases. The CDR3 is 14 amino acids. The germline gives CDR1 DFQATT, CDR2 SNEGSKA (reference sequence). The V end was cut by 3 bases, the J end by 6 bases, with 14 bases between. The CDR3 region is CSASESGADEKLFF. Written as DNA, the CDR3 is TGCAGTGCTAGTGAAAGTGGGGCAGATGAAAAACTGTTTTTT.

V and J are TRBV18 and TRBJ2-7, with 10 bases lining up with TRBD2. Germline V gives CDR1 KGHSH, CDR2 LQKENI. Germline trimming cut 2 bases from V and 1 base from J; bases unmatched to any gene: 8. The CDR3 is 17 amino acids. The CDR3 spells CASSPEMASGGSYEQYF. The CDR3 nucleotides read TGTGCCAGCTCACCAGAAATGGCTAGCGGGGGATCCTACGAGCAGTACTTC.